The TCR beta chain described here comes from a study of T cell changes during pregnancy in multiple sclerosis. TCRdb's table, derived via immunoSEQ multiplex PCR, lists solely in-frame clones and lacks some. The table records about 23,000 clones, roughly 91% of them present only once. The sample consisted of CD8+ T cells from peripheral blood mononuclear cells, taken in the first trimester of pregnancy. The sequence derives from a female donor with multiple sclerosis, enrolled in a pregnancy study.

CDR3 protein: CASSPTQLGLNEQFF. As DNA, the CDR3 is TGTGCCAGTAGCCCTACCCAACTAGGGCTCAATGAGCAGTTCTTC. The chain has TRBV19 and TRBJ2-1, with D possibly matching TRBD2 (5 bases). Germline CDR1 reads LNHDA; CDR2 reads SQIVND (reference sequence). With 6 bases removed from V and 6 bases from J, the gap between germline ends came to 18 bases. There are 15 residues in the CDR3.